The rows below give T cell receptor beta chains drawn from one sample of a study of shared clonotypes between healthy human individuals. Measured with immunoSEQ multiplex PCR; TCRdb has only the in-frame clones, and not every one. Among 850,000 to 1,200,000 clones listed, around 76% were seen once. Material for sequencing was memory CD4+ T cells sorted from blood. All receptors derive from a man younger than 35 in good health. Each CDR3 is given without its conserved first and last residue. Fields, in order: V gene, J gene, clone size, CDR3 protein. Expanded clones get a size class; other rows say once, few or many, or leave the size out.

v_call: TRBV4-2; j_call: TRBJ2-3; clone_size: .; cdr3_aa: ASSQDSPGLAADTQY
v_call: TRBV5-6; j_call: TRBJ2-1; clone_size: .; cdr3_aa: ASSLGGVEYNEQF
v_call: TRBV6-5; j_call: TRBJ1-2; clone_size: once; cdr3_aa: ATKGGYANYGYT
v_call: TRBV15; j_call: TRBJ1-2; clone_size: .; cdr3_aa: ATSREPQTYGYT
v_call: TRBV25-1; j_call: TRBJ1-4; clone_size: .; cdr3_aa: ASSDSGGNEKLF
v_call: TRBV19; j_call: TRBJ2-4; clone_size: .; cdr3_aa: ASSLSTGENIQY
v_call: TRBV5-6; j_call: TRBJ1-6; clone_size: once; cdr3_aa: ASSFLGLQSPLH
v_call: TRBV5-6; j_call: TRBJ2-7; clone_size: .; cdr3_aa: ASSLVFRQGGSEQY
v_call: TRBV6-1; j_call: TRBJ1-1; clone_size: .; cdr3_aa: ASSEHGFTEAF
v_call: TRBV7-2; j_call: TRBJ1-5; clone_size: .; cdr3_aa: ASSPTRGPGQPQH
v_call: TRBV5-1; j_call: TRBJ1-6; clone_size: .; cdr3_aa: ASSLGQGYNSPLH
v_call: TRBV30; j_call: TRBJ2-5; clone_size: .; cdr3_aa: AWAAGRQETQY
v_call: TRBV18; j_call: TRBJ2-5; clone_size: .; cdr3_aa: ASSPSQGRETQY
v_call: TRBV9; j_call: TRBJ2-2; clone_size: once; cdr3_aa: ASSIQTGAGELF
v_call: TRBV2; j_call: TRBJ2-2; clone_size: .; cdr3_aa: ASNRALAGRGGELF
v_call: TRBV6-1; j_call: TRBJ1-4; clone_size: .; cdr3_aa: ASSDRGVREKLF
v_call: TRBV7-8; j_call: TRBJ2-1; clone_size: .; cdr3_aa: ASSPGTSGSGKNNEQF
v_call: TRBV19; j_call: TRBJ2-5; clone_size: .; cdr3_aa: ASSPTGTALQETQY
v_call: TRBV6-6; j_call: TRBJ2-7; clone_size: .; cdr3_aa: ATGGWGGKQNEQY
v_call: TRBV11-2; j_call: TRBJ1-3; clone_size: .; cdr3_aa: ASSPEGGWSGNTIY
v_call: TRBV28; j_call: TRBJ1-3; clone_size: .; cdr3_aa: ASSSGDNSGNTIY
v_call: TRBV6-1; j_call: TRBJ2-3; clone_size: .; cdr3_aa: ASSEDAGARPDTQY
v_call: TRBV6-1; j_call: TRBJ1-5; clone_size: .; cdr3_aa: ASSGMGQSNQPQH
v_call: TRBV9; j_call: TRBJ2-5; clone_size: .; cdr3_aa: ASSPRTSGGYGTQY
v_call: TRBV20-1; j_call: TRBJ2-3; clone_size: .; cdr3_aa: SASGGNTQY
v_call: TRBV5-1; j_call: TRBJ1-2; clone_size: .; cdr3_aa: ASSLQTGNYGYT
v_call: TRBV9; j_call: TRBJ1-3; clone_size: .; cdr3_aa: ASSDPGQRI
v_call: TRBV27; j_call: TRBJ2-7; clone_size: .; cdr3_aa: ASRSGLAGGEQY
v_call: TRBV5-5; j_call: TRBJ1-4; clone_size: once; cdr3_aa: ASSLSSGRAANEKLF
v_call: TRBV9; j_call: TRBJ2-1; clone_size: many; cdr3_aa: ASSVARGQYNEQF
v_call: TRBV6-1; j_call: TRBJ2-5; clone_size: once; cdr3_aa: ASSPGEETQY
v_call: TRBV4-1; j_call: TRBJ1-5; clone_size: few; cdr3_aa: ASSQDQTGGRGNQPQH
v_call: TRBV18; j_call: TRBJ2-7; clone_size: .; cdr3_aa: ASSALAYEQY
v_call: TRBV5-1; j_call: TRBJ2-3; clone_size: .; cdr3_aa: ASSLFSGGSSTDTQY
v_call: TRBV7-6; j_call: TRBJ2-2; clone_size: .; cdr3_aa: ASSLRGSAGVAGELF
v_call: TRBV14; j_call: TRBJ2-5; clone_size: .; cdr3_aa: ASSQGRLAGVETQY
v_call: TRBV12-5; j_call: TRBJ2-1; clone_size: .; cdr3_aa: ASGPNLYNEQF
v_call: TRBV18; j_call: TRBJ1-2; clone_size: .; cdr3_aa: ASSPQKGDYGYT
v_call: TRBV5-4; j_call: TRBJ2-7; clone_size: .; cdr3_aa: ASSLRDLGEQY
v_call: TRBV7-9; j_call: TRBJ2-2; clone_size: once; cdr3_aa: ARQEPKTGELF
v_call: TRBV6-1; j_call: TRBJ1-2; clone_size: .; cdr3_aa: ASTPRSMYGYT
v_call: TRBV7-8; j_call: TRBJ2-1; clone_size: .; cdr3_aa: ASSGRLAGINEQF
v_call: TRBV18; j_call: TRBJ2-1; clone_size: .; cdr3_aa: TSSPVFTPGTSVNNEQF